The present entry profiles one T cell receptor (beta chain) with its context. Its antigen is as yet unknown. The DNA ends 3 residues before the CDR3 does, and the rest of the CDR3 is filled in from the germline J gene. Average input was around 1,300 ng genomic DNA for immunoSEQ TCR beta CDR3 amplification. Some clones are missing from TCRdb's copy, which holds only in-frame ones; the method was immunoSEQ multiplex PCR. Its table lists some 40,000 clones. Germline assignment: CDR1 MNHEY and CDR2 SVGEGT. The CDR3 runs to 12 residues. This sample is part of a study of T cells in women clearing cervical HPV infection. Study overall: Controls gave blood once infection was undetectable; cases at lesion identification.

Study outcomes and limitations: CIN3+ cases had significantly higher TCR richness than controls; evenness did not differ.

Cervical HPV DNA detected by MY09/MY11 PCR, typed by dot-blot. The clonotype originates from a woman aged 18 to 75 with a cervical HPV16 infection that either progressed to CIN3+ or cleared (not recorded which). Sequencing was performed on blood buffy coat. The V call is TRBV6-2 or TRBV6-3, the J call TRBJ2-2, with D tentatively TRBD1 (5 bases). CDR3 protein: CASTQGRLKLFF. The covered CDR3 bases are TGTGCCAGCACCCAGGGCCGCCTAAAG.